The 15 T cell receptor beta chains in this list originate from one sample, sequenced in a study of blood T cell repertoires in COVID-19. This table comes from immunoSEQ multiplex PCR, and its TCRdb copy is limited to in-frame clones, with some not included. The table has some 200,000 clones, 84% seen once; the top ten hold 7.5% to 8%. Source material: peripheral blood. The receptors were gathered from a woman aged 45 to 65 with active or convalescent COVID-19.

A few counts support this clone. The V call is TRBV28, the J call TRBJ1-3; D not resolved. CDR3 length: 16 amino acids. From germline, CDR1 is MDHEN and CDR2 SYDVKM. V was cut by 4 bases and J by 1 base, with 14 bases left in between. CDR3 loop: CASSSPAGSSGNTIYF. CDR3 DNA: TGTGCCAGCAGTTCCCCCGCGGGAAGTTCTGGAAACACCATATATTTT. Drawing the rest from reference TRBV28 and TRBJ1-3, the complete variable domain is DVKVTQSSRYLVKRTGEKVFLECVQDMDHENMFWYRQDPGLGLRLIYFSYDVKMKEKGDIPEGYSVSREKKERFSLILESASTNQTSMYLCASSSPAGSSGNTIYFGEGSWLTVV.

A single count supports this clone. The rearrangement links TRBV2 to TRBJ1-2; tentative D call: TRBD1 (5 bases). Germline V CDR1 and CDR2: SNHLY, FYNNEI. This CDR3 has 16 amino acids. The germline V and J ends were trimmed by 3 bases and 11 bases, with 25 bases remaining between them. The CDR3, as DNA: TGTGCCAGCAGTGATAACTCCCCGTTCCAGGGATCTCATTACACCTTC. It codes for CASSDNSPFQGSHYTF. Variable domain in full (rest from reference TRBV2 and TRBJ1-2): EPEVTQTPSHQVTQMGQEVILRCVPISNHLYFYWYRQILGQKVEFLVSFYNNEISEKSEIFDDQFSVERPDGSNFTLKIRSTKLEDSAMYFCASSDNSPFQGSHYTFGSGTRLTVV.

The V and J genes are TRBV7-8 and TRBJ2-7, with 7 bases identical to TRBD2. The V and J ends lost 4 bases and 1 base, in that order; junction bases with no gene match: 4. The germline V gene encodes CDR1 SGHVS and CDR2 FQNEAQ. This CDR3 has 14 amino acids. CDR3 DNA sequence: TGTGCCAGCAGCTCCGGGACTATTTCCTACGAGCAGTACGTC. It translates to CASSSGTISYEQYV.

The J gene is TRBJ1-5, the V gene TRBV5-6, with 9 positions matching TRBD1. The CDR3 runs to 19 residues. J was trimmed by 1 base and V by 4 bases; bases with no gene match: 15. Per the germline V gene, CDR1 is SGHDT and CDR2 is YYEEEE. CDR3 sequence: CASSLSGTGNSISNQPQHF. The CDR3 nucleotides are TGTGCCAGCAGCCTTTCCGGGACAGGGAACTCCATCAGCAATCAGCCCCAGCATTTT. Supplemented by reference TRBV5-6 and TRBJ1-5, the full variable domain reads DAGVTQSPTHLIKTRGQQVTLRCSPKSGHDTVSWYQQALGQGPQFIFQYYEEEERQRGNFPDRFSGHQFPNYSSELNVNALLLGDSALYLCASSLSGTGNSISNQPQHFGDGTRLSIL.

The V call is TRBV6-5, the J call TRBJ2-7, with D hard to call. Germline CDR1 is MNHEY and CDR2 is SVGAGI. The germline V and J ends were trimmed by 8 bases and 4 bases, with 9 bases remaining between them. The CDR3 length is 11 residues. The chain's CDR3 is CASFIPYEQYF. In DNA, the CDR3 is TGTGCCAGCTTCATCCCATACGAGCAGTACTTC.

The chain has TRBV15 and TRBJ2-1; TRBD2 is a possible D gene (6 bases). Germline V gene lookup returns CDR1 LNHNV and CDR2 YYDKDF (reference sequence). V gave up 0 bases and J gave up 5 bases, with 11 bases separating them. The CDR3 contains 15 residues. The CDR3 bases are TGTGCCACCAGCAGAGATCAGGAGGGTAACAATGAGCAGTTCTTC. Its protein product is CATSRDQEGNNEQFF.

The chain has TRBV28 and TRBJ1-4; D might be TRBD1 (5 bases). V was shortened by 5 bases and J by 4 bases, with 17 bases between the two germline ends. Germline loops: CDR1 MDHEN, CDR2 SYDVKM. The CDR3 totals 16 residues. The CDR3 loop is CASSPEGAQGNEKLFF. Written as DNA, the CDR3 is TGTGCCAGCAGTCCCGAAGGGGCTCAGGGTAATGAAAAACTGTTTTTT. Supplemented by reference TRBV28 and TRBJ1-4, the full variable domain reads DVKVTQSSRYLVKRTGEKVFLECVQDMDHENMFWYRQDPGLGLRLIYFSYDVKMKEKGDIPEGYSVSREKKERFSLILESASTNQTSMYLCASSPEGAQGNEKLFFGSGTQLSVL.

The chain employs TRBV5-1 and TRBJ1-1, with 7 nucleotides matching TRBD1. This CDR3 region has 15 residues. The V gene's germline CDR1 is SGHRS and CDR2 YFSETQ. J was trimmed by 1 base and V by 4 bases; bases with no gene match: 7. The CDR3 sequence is CASSISGTENTEAFF. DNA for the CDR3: TGCGCCAGCAGCATTTCCGGGACAGAGAACACTGAAGCTTTCTTT.

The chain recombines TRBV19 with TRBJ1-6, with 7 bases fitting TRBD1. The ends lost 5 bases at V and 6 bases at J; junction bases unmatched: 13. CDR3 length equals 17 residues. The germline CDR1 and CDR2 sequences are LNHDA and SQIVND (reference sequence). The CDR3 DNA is TGTGCCAGTAGTGACCCGTATGACAGGGAGCGTAATTCACCCCTCCACTTT. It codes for CASSDPYDRERNSPLHF.

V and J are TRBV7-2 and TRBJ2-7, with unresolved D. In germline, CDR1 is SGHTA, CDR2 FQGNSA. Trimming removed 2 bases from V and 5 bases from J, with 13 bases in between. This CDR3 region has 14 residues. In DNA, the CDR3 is TGTGCCAGCAGCTTATTTCTACAGATCAACGAGCAGTACTTC. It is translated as CASSLFLQINEQYF.

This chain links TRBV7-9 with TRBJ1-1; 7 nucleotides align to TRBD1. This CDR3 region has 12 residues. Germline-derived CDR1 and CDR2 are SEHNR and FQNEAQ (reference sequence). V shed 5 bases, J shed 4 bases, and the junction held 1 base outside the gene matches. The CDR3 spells CASSEGATEAFF. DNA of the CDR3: TGTGCCAGCAGCGAGGGGGCCACTGAAGCTTTCTTT.

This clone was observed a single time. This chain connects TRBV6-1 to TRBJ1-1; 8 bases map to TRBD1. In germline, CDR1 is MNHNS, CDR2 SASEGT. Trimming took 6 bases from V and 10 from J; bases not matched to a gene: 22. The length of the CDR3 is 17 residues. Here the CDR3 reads CASRELRQGSDTGAAFF. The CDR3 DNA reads TGTGCCAGCAGGGAACTAAGACAGGGGAGCGACACGGGGGCAGCTTTCTTT.

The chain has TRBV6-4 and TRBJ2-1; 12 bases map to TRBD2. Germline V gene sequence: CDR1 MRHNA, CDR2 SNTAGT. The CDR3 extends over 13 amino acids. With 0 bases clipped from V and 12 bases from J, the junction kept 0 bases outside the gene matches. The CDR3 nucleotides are TGTGCCAGCAGTGACTCGACTAGCGGGAGGCAGTTCTTC. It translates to CASSDSTSGRQFF.

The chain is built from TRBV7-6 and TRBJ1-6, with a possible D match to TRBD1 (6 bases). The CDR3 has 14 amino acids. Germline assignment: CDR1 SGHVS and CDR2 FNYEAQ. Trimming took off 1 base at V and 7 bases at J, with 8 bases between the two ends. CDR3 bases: TGTGCCAGCAGCTTAGTAACAGGGAATTCACCCCTCCACTTT. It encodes CASSLVTGNSPLHF.

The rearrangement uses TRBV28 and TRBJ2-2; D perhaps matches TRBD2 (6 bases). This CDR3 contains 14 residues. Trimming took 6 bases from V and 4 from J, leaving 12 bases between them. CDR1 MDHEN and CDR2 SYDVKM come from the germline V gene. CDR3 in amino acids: CASRVAEVTGELFF. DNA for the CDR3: TGTGCCAGCAGGGTAGCGGAGGTCACCGGGGAGCTGTTTTTT. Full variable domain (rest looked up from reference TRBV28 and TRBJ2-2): DVKVTQSSRYLVKRTGEKVFLECVQDMDHENMFWYRQDPGLGLRLIYFSYDVKMKEKGDIPEGYSVSREKKERFSLILESASTNQTSMYLCASRVAEVTGELFFGEGSRLTVL.